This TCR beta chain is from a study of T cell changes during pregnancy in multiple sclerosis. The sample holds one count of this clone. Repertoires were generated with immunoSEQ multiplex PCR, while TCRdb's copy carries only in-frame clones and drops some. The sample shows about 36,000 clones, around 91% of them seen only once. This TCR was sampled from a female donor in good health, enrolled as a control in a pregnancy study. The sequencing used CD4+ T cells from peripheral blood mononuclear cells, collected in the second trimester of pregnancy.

CDR3 nucleotide sequence: TGTGCCAGCAGCTTATACGGACAGAATAATCAGCCCCAGCATTTT. Its translation is CASSLYGQNNQPQHF. This chain joins TRBV7-2 and TRBJ1-5, with D possibly being TRBD1 (6 bases). Trimming removed 2 bases at V and 4 bases at J, with 12 bases between. Looked up from germline, CDR1 is SGHTA and CDR2 is FQGNSA. The CDR3 contains 15 residues.